This T cell receptor beta chain was captured by sequencing in a study of early T cells in non-severe SARS-CoV-2 infection. Findings of the study overall: The matching step, a VDJdb search, favored anti-spike CD8 responses and missed private and CD4 specificities.

Germline CDR1 reads DFQATT; CDR2 reads SNEGSKA (reference sequence). With V trimmed by 4 bases and J by 5 bases, 7 bases remained unmatched. The CDR3 has 14 residues. On this clonotype: What it binds is not known.

MiXCR was run by TCRdb on the 5' RACE reads, yielding one entry per CDR3 protein. The sample yields more than 95,000 distinct CDR3 sequences, about 15% seen once. The chain couples TRBV20-1 to TRBJ2-5; 10 nucleotides match TRBD1. This TCR was recovered from an adult who was a healthcare worker with PCR-confirmed SARS-CoV-2 infection or an uninfected control (not recorded which). The specimen was whole blood. The CDR3, as DNA: TGCAGTGCTACCGACAGGGGGCATTCGGAGACCCAGTACTTC. It specifies CSATDRGHSETQYF.